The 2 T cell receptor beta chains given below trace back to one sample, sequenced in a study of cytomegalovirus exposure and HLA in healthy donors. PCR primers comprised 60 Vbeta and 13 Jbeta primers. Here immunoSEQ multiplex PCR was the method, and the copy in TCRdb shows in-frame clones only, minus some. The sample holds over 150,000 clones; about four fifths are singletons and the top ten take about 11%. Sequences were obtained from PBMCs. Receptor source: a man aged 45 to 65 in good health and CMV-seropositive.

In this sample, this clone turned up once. The CDR3: CASSLLSGTNTGELFF. The CDR3 DNA sequence: TGTGCCAGCAGCTTATTGAGCGGAACGAACACCGGGGAGCTGTTTTTT. The V call is TRBV7-6, the J call TRBJ2-2, with D possibly matching TRBD2 (5 bases). V lost 2 bases to trimming and J lost 0 bases, with 10 bases between them. Per the germline V gene, CDR1 is SGHVS and CDR2 is FNYEAQ. This CDR3 has 16 residues.

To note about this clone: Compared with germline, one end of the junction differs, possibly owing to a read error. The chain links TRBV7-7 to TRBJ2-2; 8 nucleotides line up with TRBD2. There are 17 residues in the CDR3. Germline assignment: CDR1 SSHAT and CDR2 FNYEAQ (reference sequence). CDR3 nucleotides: TGTGCTAGCACCCCAGGCTTAGCGGGGCAGAACACCGGGGAGCTGTTTTTT. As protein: CASTPGLAGQNTGELFF.